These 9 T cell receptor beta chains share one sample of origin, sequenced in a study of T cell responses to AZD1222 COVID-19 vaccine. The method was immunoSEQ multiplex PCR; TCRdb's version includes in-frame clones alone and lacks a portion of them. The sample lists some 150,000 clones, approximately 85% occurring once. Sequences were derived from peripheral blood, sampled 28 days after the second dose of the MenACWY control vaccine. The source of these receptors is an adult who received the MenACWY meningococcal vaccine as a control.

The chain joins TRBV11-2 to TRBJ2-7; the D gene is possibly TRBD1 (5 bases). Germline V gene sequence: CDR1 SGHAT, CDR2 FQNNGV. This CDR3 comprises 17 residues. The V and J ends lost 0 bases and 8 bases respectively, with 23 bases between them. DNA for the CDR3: TGTGCCAGCAGCTTAGAGATTAGGTCAAATCGATTGGACAAGCAGTACTTC. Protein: CASSLEIRSNRLDKQYF. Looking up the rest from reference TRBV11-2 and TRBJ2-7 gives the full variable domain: EAGVAQSPRYKIIEKRQSVAFWCNPISGHATLYWYQQILGQGPKLLIQFQNNGVVDDSQLPKDRFSAERLKGVDSTLKIQPAKLEDSAVYLCASSLEIRSNRLDKQYFGPGTRLTVT.

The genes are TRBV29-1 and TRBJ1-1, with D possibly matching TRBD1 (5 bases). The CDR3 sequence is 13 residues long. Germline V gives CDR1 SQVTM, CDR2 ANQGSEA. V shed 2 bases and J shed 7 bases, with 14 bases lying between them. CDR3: CSVERSGADEAFF. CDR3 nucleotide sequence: TGCAGCGTTGAACGTTCCGGGGCGGATGAAGCTTTCTTT.

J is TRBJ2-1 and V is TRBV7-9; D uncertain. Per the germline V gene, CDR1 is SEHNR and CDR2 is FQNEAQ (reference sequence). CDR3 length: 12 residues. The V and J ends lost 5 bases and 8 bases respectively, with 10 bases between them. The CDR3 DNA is TGTGCCAGCAGCCCGAGGATTGATGAGCAGTTCTTC. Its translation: CASSPRIDEQFF. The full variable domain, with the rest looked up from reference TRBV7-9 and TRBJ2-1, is DTGVSQNPRHKITKRGQNVTFRCDPISEHNRLYWYRQTLGQGPEFLTYFQNEAQLEKSRLLSDRFSAERPKGSFSTLEIQRTEQGDSAMYLCASSPRIDEQFFGPGTRLTVL.

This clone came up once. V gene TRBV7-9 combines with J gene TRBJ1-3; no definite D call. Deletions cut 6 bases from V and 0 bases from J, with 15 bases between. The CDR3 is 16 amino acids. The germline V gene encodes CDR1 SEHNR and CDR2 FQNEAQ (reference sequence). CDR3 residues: CASRHGRLNSGNTIYF. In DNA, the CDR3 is TGTGCCAGCAGGCACGGCCGACTGAACTCTGGAAACACCATATATTTT.

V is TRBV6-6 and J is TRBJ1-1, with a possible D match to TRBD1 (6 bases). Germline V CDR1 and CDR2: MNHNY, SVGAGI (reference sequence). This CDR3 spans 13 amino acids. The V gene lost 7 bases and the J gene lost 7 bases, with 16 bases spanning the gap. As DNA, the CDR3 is TGTGCCAGCATACGTACCAGGGGCGTTGAAGCTTTCTTT. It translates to CASIRTRGVEAFF.

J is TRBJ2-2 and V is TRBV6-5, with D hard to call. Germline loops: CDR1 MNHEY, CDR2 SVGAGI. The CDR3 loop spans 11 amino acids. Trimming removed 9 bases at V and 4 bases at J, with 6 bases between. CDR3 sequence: CARFGTGELFF. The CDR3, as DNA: TGTGCCAGGTTCGGCACCGGGGAGCTGTTTTTT.

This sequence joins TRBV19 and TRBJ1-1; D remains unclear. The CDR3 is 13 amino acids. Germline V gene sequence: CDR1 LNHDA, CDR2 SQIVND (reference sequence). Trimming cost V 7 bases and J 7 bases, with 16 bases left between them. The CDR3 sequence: CASTSNAGIEAFF. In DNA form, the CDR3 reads TGTGCCAGTACCTCAAATGCGGGAATTGAAGCTTTCTTT.

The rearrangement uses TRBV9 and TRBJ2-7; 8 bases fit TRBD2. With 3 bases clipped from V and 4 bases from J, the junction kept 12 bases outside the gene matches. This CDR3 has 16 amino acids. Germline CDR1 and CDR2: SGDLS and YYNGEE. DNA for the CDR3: TGTGCCAGCAGCGGGGGCTTAGCGGCTAGCGGGTACGAGCAGTACTTC. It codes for CASSGGLAASGYEQYF.

CDR3 nucleotide sequence: TGTGCCAGCAGCTTAGACGGACAGGGTTTAGGAGATACGCAGTATTTT. Its protein product is CASSLDGQGLGDTQYF. V and J are TRBV11-3 and TRBJ2-3; 8 bases are shared with TRBD1. The V gene's germline CDR1 is SGHNT and CDR2 YENEEA. Germline trimming cut 0 bases from V and 5 bases from J; bases unmatched to any gene: 7. CDR3 size: 16 residues.